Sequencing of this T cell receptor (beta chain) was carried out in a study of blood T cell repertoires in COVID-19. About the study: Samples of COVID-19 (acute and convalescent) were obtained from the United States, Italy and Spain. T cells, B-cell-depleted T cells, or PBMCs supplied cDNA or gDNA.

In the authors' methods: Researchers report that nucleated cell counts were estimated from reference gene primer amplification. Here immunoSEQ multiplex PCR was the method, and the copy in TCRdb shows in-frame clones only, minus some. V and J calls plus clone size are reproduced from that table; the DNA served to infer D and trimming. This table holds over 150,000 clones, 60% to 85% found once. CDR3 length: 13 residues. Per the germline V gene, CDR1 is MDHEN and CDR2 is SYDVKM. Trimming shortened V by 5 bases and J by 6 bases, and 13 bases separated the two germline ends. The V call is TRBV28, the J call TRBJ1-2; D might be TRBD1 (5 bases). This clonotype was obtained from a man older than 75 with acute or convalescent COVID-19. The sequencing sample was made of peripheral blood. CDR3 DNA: TGTGCCAGCAGTGCCAGGGTAGGGGATGGCTACACCTTC. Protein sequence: CASSARVGDGYTF.